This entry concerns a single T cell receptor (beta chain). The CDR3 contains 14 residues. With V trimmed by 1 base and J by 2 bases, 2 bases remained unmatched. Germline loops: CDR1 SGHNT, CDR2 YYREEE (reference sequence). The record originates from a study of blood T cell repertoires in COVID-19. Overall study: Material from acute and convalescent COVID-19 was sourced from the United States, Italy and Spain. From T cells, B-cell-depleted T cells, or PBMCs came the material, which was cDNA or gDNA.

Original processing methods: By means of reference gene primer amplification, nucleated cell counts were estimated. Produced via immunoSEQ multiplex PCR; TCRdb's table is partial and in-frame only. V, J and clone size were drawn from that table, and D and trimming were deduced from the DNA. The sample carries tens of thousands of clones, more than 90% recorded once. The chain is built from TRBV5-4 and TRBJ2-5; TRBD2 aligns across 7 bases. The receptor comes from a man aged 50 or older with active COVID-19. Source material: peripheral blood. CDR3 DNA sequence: TGTGCCAGCAGCTTGCCCGGGAGGCAAGAGACCCAGTACTTC. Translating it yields CASSLPGRQETQYF.